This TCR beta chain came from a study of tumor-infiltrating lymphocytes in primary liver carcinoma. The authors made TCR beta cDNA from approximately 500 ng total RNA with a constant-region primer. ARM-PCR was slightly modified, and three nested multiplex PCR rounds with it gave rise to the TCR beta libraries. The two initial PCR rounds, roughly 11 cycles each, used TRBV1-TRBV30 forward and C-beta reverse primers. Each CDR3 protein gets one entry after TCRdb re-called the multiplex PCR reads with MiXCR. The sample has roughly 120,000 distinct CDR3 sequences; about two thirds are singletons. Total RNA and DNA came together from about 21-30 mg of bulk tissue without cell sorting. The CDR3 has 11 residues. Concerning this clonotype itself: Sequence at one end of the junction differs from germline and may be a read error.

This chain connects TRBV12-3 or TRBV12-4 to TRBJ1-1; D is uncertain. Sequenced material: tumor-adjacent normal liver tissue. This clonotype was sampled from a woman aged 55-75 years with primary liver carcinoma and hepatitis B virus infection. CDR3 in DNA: TGTGCCAGCAGCCTATCGCTGGAAGTTTTCTTT. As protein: CASSLSLEVFF.